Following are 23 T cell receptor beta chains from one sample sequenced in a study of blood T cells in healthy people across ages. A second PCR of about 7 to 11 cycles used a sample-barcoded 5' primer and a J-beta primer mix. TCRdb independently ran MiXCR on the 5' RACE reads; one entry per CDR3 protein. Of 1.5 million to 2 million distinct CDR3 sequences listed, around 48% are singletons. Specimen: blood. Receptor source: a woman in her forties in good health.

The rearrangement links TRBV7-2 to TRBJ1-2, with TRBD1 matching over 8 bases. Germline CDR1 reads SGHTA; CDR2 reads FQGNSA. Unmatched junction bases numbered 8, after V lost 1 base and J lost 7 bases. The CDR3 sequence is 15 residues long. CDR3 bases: TGTGCCAGCAGCTTAGAAGGCAGGGGGCGCTCTGGCTACACCTTC. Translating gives CASSLEGRGRSGYTF.

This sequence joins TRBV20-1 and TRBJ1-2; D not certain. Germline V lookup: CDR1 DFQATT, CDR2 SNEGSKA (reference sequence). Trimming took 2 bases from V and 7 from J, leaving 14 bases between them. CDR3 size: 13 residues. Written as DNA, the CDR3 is TGCAGTGCTAGACCATTCCGGACGGCTGGCTACACCTTC. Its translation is CSARPFRTAGYTF.

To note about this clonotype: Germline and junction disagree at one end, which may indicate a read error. The CDR3 sequence: CASRLTSGSHNEQFF. CDR3 nucleotide sequence: TGTGCCAGCAGATTGACTAGCGGCTCCCACAATGAGCAGTTCTTC. The rearrangement links TRBV6-5 to TRBJ2-1, with 9 bases lining up with TRBD2. This CDR3 spans 15 amino acids. Per germline, CDR1 MNHEY and CDR2 SVGAGI.

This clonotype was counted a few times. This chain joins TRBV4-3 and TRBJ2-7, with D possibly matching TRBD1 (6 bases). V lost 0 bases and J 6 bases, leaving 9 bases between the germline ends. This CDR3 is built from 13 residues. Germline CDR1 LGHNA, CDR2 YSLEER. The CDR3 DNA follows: TGCGCCAGCAGCCAAGAACCGGACAGCGAGCAGTACTTC. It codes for CASSQEPDSEQYF.

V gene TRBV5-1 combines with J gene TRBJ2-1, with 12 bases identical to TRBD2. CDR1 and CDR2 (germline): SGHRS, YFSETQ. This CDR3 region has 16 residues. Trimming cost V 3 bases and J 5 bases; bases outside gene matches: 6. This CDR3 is CASSWPRTSGDNEQFF. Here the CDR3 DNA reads TGCGCCAGCAGCTGGCCCCGGACTAGCGGGGACAATGAGCAGTTCTTC.

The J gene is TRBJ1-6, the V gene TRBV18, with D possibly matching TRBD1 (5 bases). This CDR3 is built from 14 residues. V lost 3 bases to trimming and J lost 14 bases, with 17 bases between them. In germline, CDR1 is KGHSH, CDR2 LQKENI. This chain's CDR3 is CASSPGVGTGSLHF. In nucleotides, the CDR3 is TGTGCCAGCTCACCCGGCGTCGGGACGGGGTCCCTCCACTTT. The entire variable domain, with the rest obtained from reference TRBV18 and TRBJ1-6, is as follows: NAGVMQNPRHLVRRRGQEARLRCSPMKGHSHVYWYRQLPEEGLKFMVYLQKENIIDESGMPKERFSAEFPKEGPSILRIQQVVRGDSAAYFCASSPGVGTGSLHFGNGTRLTVT.

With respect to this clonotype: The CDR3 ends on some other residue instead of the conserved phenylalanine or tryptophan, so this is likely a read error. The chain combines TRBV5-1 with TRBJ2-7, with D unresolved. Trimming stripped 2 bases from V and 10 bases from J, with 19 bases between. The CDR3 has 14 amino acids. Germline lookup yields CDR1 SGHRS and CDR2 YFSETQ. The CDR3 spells CASSFDIAKNIQYI. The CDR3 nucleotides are TGCGCCAGCAGCTTCGATATAGCCAAAAATATTCAGTACATC.

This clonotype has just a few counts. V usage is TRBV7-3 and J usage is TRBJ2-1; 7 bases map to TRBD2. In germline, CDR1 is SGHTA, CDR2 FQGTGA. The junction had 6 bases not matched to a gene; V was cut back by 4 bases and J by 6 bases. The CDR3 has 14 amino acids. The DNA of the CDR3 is TGTGCCAGCAGCTCTCCCGGGGAGGGCAATGAGCAGTTCTTC. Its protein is CASSSPGEGNEQFF.

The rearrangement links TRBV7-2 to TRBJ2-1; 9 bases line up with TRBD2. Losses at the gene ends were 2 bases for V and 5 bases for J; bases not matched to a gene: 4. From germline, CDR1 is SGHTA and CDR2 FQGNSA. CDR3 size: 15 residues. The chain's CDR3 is CASSLWRGGHNEQFF. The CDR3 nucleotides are TGTGCCAGCAGCTTATGGCGGGGGGGCCACAATGAGCAGTTCTTC.

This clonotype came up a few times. DNA for the CDR3: TGCGCCAGCAGCTTGGTTAAGGGAGAGACCCAGTACTTC. This translates into CASSLVKGETQYF. The J gene is TRBJ2-5, the V gene TRBV5-1, with no clear D. The CDR3 length is 13 residues. The V and J ends lost 0 bases and 4 bases respectively, with 7 bases between them. Germline V CDR1 and CDR2: SGHRS, YFSETQ.

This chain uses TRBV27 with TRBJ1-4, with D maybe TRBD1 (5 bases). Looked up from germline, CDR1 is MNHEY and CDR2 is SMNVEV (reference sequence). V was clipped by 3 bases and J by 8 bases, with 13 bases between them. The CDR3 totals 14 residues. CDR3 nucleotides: TGTGCCAGCAGTTTCGGGGGATCGGGAGAAAAACTGTTTTTT. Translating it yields CASSFGGSGEKLFF.

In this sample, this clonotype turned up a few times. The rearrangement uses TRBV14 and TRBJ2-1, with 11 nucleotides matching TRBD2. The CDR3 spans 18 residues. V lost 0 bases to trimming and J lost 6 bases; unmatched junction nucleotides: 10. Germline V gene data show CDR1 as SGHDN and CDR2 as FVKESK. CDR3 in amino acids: CASSQETIAGGRFNEQFF. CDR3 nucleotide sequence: TGTGCCAGCAGCCAAGAGACTATAGCGGGGGGGCGTTTCAATGAGCAGTTCTTC.

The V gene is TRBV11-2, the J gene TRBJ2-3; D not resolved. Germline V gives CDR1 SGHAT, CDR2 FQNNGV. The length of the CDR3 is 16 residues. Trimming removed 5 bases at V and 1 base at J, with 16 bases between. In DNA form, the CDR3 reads TGTGCCAGCAGCCTCCGACACACGCTAGGCACAGATACGCAGTATTTT. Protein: CASSLRHTLGTDTQYF.

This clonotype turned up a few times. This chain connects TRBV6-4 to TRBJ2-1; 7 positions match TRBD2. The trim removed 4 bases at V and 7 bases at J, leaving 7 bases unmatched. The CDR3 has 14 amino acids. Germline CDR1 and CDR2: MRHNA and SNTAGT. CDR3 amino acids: CASSVGLETNEQFF. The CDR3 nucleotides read TGTGCCAGCAGTGTCGGACTAGAAACGAATGAGCAGTTCTTC.

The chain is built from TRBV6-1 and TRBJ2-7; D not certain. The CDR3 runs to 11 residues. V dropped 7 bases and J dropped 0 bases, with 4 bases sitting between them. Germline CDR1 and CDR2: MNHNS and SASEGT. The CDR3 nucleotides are TGTGCCAGCACAGCCTCCTACGAGCAGTACTTC. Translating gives CASTASYEQYF.

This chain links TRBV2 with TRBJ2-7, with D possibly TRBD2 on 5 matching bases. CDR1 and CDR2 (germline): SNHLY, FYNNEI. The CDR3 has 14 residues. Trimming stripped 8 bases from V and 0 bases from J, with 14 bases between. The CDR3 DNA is TGTGCCAGCGGCGAATACGGGAACTCCTACGAGCAGTACTTC. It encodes CASGEYGNSYEQYF.

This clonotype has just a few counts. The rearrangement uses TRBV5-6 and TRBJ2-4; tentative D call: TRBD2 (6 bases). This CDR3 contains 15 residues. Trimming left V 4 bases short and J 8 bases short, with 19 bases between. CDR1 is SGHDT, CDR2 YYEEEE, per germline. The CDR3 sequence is CASSVAGTLGDIQYF. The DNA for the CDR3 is TGTGCCAGCAGCGTAGCCGGGACTTTGGGGGACATTCAGTACTTC. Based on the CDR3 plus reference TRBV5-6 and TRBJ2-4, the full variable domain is DAGVTQSPTHLIKTRGQQVTLRCSPKSGHDTVSWYQQALGQGPQFIFQYYEEEERQRGNFPDRFSGHQFPNYSSELNVNALLLGDSALYLCASSVAGTLGDIQYFGAGTRLSVL.

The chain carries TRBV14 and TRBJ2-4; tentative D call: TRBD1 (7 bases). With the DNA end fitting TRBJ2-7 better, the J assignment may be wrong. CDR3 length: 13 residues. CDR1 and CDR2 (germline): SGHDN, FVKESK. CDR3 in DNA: TGTGCCAGCAGCCGCCGACAGGGAGGCGAGCAGTACTTC. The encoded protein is CASSRRQGGEQYF.

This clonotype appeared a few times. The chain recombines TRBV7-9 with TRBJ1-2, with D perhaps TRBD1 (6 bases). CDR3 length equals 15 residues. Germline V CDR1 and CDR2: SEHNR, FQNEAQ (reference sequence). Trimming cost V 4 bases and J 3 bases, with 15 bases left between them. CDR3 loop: CASSSSDRTYYGYTF. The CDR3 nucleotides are TGTGCCAGCAGCTCGTCGGACAGAACCTACTATGGCTACACCTTC.

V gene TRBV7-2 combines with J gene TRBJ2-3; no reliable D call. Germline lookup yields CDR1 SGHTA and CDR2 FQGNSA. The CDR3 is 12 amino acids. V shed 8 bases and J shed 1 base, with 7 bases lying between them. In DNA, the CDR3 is TGTGCCAGCCCTGCGGGCACAGATACGCAGTATTTT. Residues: CASPAGTDTQYF.

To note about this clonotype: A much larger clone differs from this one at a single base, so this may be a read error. CDR3 sequence reads: CTSSVASGANVLTF. The CDR3 DNA sequence: TGTACCAGCAGTGTAGCCTCTGGGGCCAACGTCCTGACTTTC. This chain joins TRBV27 and TRBJ2-6; D not certain. Germline values: CDR1 MNHEY, CDR2 SMNVEV (reference sequence). The CDR3 runs to 14 residues.

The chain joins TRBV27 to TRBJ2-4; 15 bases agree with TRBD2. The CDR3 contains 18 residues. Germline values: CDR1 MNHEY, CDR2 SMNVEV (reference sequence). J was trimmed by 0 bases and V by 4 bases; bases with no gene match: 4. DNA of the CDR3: TGTGCCAGCAGTTCAGGACTAGCGGGGGGGCGAGCCAAAAACATTCAGTACTTC. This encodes CASSSGLAGGRAKNIQYF.

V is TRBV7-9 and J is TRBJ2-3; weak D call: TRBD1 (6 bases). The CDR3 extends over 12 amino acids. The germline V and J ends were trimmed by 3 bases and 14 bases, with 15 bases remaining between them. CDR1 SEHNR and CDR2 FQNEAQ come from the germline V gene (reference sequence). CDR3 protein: CASSFADRGTYF. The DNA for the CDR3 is TGTGCCAGCAGCTTTGCGGACAGAGGGACGTATTTT.